The 27 T cell receptor beta chains in this list originate from one sample, sequenced in a study of cytomegalovirus exposure and HLA in healthy donors. PCR was performed using 60 Vbeta and 13 Jbeta primers. The method was immunoSEQ multiplex PCR; TCRdb's version includes in-frame clones alone and lacks a portion of them. The repertoire table contains 100,000 to 150,000 clones. Sequenced input: PBMCs. These receptors were taken from a woman aged 40 to 50 in good health and CMV-seropositive.

Comments on this clone: An end of the junction does not agree with germline; a read error may underlie this. V is TRBV5-1 and J is TRBJ2-2; TRBD1 matches at 8 bases. This CDR3 spans 15 amino acids. CDR1 is SGHRS, CDR2 YFSETQ, per germline. Here the CDR3 reads CASTLTGANTGELFF. Here the CDR3 DNA reads TGCGCCAGCACCTTGACAGGGGCCAACACCGGGGAGCTGTTTTTT.

The J gene is TRBJ2-5, the V gene TRBV25-1; 7 nucleotides agree with TRBD2. V lost 5 bases, J lost 1 base, and 13 bases stayed unmatched. The CDR3 loop spans 17 amino acids. CDR1 and CDR2 (germline): MGHDK, SYGVNS. Written as DNA, the CDR3 is TGTGCCAGCAGTTTCCGGTCCCAGAGCGGGGTCCAAGAGACCCAGTACTTC. Amino acid sequence: CASSFRSQSGVQETQYF.

V gene TRBV5-6 combines with J gene TRBJ2-1; 11 positions agree with TRBD2. The junction had 3 bases not matched to a gene; V was cut back by 5 bases and J by 5 bases. This CDR3 is built from 14 residues. Germline V lookup: CDR1 SGHDT, CDR2 YYEEEE. The CDR3 nucleotides read TGTGCCAGCAGGGGACTAGCGGTCGACAATGAGCAGTTCTTC. Encoded protein: CASRGLAVDNEQFF. Full variable domain (remainder filled in from reference TRBV5-6 and TRBJ2-1): DAGVTQSPTHLIKTRGQQVTLRCSPKSGHDTVSWYQQALGQGPQFIFQYYEEEERQRGNFPDRFSGHQFPNYSSELNVNALLLGDSALYLCASRGLAVDNEQFFGPGTRLTVL.

The chain is built from TRBV5-5 and TRBJ1-4, with D perhaps TRBD1 (5 bases). The ends were cut back, 2 bases at V and 0 bases at J, with 17 bases in the middle. Germline V CDR1 and CDR2: SGHKS, YYEKEE (reference sequence). The length of the CDR3 is 18 residues. The CDR3 loop is CASSFREGRLATNEKLFF. As DNA, the CDR3 is TGTGCCAGCAGCTTCAGGGAAGGAAGGTTAGCAACTAATGAAAAACTGTTTTTT.

Regarding this clone: One end of the junction fails to match germline, which may point to a read error. V gene TRBV27 combines with J gene TRBJ2-1; 14 bases line up with TRBD2. The CDR3 is made up of 13 amino acids. In germline, CDR1 is MNHEY, CDR2 SMNVEV (reference sequence). CDR3: CASSAGTSGSGLF. In DNA, the CDR3 is TGTGCCAGCAGTGCAGGGACTAGCGGGAGTGGGCTCTTC.

The chain has TRBV30 and TRBJ1-2; D unresolved. CDR1 and CDR2 from the germline V gene are GTSNPN and SVGIG (reference sequence). The CDR3 runs to 14 residues. The V end lost 1 base, the J end lost 4 bases, and 13 bases lay between the germline ends. CDR3 residues: CAWSGKEVIYGYTF. The CDR3, as DNA: TGTGCCTGGAGTGGTAAAGAGGTCATCTATGGCTACACCTTC.

The V and J genes are TRBV7-2 and TRBJ2-7; a possible D gene is TRBD2 (6 bases). The CDR3 has 15 amino acids. Germline loops: CDR1 SGHTA, CDR2 FQGNSA. Trimming stripped 3 bases from V and 4 bases from J, with 16 bases between. DNA of the CDR3: TGTGCCAGCAGCTTGGAGGGACTTGGGATTTACGAGCAGTACTTC. Its translation: CASSLEGLGIYEQYF.

The chain has TRBV10-3 and TRBJ2-7; TRBD1 aligns across 9 bases. The junction had 7 bases not matched to a gene; V was cut back by 10 bases and J by 3 bases. The CDR3 runs 13 residues. Germline V CDR1 and CDR2: ENHRY, SYGVKD. CDR3 protein: CASGQGTHYEQYF. CDR3 DNA: TGTGCCAGCGGACAGGGGACCCACTACGAGCAGTACTTC.

This chain links TRBV4-3 with TRBJ2-3; the D gene is possibly TRBD1 (6 bases). Looked up from germline, CDR1 is LGHNA and CDR2 is YSLEER. CDR3 length: 15 residues. The germline V and J ends were trimmed by 4 bases and 4 bases, with 15 bases remaining between them. The CDR3, as DNA: TGCGCCAGCAGCCCCCAGGGACAATTACCAGATACGCAGTATTTT. This gives the protein CASSPQGQLPDTQYF.

The V and J genes are TRBV9 and TRBJ2-2; D may be TRBD2 (6 bases). This CDR3 is 17 amino acids long. From germline, CDR1 is SGDLS and CDR2 YYNGEE. Trimming pared 3 bases from V and 5 bases from J, leaving 20 bases between. This chain's CDR3 is CASSAPRDFGGTGELFF. The CDR3 DNA is TGTGCCAGCAGCGCCCCCCGGGACTTCGGAGGGACCGGGGAGCTGTTTTTT. The whole variable domain, filled in from reference TRBV9 and TRBJ2-2, reads DSGVTQTPKHLITATGQRVTLRCSPRSGDLSVYWYQQSLDQGLQFLIQYYNGEERAKGNILERFSAQQFPDLHSELNLSSLELGDSALYFCASSAPRDFGGTGELFFGEGSRLTVL.

The chain recombines TRBV27 with TRBJ2-1; 7 bases fit TRBD2. V shed 3 bases and J 6 bases; nucleotides not matched to a gene: 8. Germline V gives CDR1 MNHEY, CDR2 SMNVEV (reference sequence). This CDR3 is 15 amino acids long. The CDR3 DNA follows: TGTGCCAGCAGTTTCGTAGCTAGCGGACTCAATGAGCAGTTCTTC. Translated: CASSFVASGLNEQFF.

This chain links TRBV29-1 with TRBJ1-1; D may be TRBD1 (5 bases). The germline V gene encodes CDR1 SQVTM and CDR2 ANQGSEA. The ends were cut back, 5 bases at V and 1 base at J, with 8 bases in the middle. CDR3 length: 12 amino acids. The CDR3: CSVRRGNTEAFF. The CDR3 nucleotides are TGCAGCGTTAGAAGGGGGAACACTGAAGCTTTCTTT.

The chain carries TRBV4-1 and TRBJ2-7; 9 bases fit TRBD2. The germline V gene encodes CDR1 MGHRA and CDR2 YSYEKL. V shed 0 bases, J shed 6 bases, and the junction held 27 bases outside the gene matches. The CDR3 has 22 residues. DNA for the CDR3: TGCGCCAGCAGCCAAGATCCTCGGGGAACCAGGGGACGCGGGAGGGCCGGTTTCGAGCAGTACTTC. It specifies CASSQDPRGTRGRGRAGFEQYF.

As DNA, the CDR3 is TGTGCCAGTAGCGTGGGCATCGGGACAGGGGCCTACGAGCAGTACTTC. Translating it yields CASSVGIGTGAYEQYF. The chain uses TRBV19 and TRBJ2-7, with TRBD1 matching over 10 bases. The CDR3 length is 16 residues. V lost 6 bases, J lost 2 bases, and 10 bases stayed unmatched. CDR1 is LNHDA, CDR2 SQIVND, per germline (reference sequence). Filled out from reference TRBV19 and TRBJ2-7, the complete variable domain reads DGGITQSPKYLFRKEGQNVTLSCEQNLNHDAMYWYRQDPGQGLRLIYYSQIVNDFQKGDIAEGYSVSREKKESFPLTVTSAQKNPTAFYLCASSVGIGTGAYEQYFGPGTRLTVT.

The chain employs TRBV18 and TRBJ1-1, with TRBD1 identical over 7 bases. In germline, CDR1 is KGHSH, CDR2 LQKENI. Trimming cost V 5 bases and J 1 base; bases outside gene matches: 10. This CDR3 region has 16 residues. The CDR3 reads CASSSTRDRANTEAFF. The CDR3, as DNA: TGTGCCAGCTCATCGACGAGAGACAGGGCGAACACTGAAGCTTTCTTT.

The chain recombines TRBV28 with TRBJ2-2; D not resolved. The CDR3 covers 12 residues. V was cut by 5 bases and J by 3 bases, with 4 bases left in between. Germline CDR1 MDHEN, CDR2 SYDVKM. CDR3 protein: CASSPYTGELFF. The CDR3 DNA follows: TGTGCCAGCAGTCCCTACACCGGGGAGCTGTTTTTT.

The chain combines TRBV27 with TRBJ1-4; D perhaps matches TRBD1 (6 bases). Deletions cut 6 bases from V and 6 bases from J, with 23 bases between. CDR3 length: 17 residues. Germline lookup yields CDR1 MNHEY and CDR2 SMNVEV (reference sequence). The CDR3 spells CASRPRVQGRVDEKLFF. The DNA for the CDR3 is TGTGCCAGCAGACCCCGGGTCCAGGGGCGGGTAGATGAAAAACTGTTTTTT.

The V and J genes are TRBV7-2 and TRBJ2-7; D possibly corresponds to TRBD1 (6 bases). V dropped 3 bases and J dropped 0 bases, with 12 bases sitting between them. The CDR3 consists of 15 residues. The germline CDR1 and CDR2 sequences are SGHTA and FQGNSA. CDR3 DNA sequence: TGTGCCAGCAGCTTTCGAACGGACAGCTCCTACGAGCAGTACTTC. Protein: CASSFRTDSSYEQYF.

The gene calls are TRBV18 and TRBJ2-3; D is unresolved. The CDR3 runs 16 residues. The V end lost 4 bases, the J end lost 5 bases, and 19 bases lay between the germline ends. Per the germline V gene, CDR1 is KGHSH and CDR2 is LQKENI. For the CDR3, the DNA is TGTGCCAGCTCACGAGGTCAAACCTACCCGGGAGATACGCAGTATTTT. Protein sequence: CASSRGQTYPGDTQYF.

The rearrangement links TRBV28 to TRBJ2-7; D perhaps matches TRBD2 (6 bases). The germline V gene encodes CDR1 MDHEN and CDR2 SYDVKM. The CDR3 length is 14 residues. V was clipped by 3 bases and J by 1 base, with 10 bases between them. The CDR3 DNA sequence: TGTGCCAGCAGTTTTATTGGGGGGTCCTACGAGCAGTACTTC. It translates to CASSFIGGSYEQYF.

V and J are TRBV6-5 and TRBJ2-7, with D perhaps matching TRBD1 (5 bases). Germline loops: CDR1 MNHEY, CDR2 SVGAGI. V lost 4 bases, J lost 6 bases, and 13 bases lay in between. The length of the CDR3 is 13 residues. CDR3 protein: CASSSNRQSEQYF. The CDR3 DNA is TGTGCCAGCAGTTCCAACCGACAGTCCGAGCAGTACTTC.

The chain employs TRBV7-9 and TRBJ2-1; TRBD2 matches at 9 bases. CDR3 length: 14 amino acids. Germline CDR1 is SEHNR and CDR2 is FQNEAQ (reference sequence). V shed 2 bases, J shed 4 bases, and the junction held 0 bases outside the gene matches. The CDR3 region has the DNA TGTGCCAGCAGCTTACTAGCGGGGTACAATGAGCAGTTCTTC. Translated: CASSLLAGYNEQFF. The complete variable domain, with remaining parts taken from reference TRBV7-9 and TRBJ2-1, reads DTGVSQNPRHKITKRGQNVTFRCDPISEHNRLYWYRQTLGQGPEFLTYFQNEAQLEKSRLLSDRFSAERPKGSFSTLEIQRTEQGDSAMYLCASSLLAGYNEQFFGPGTRLTVL.

The genes are TRBV28 and TRBJ1-1; 9 bases are a match to TRBD1. After removal of 6 bases from V and 11 bases from J, the junction contained 7 bases not matched to a gene. This CDR3 contains 12 residues. Germline assignment: CDR1 MDHEN and CDR2 SYDVKM. The CDR3 spells CASRGSGQGAFF. The CDR3 DNA is TGTGCCAGCAGGGGATCGGGACAGGGTGCTTTCTTT.

The chain has TRBV5-1 and TRBJ2-7; TRBD2 agrees at 10 bases. This CDR3 contains 14 residues. The germline gives CDR1 SGHRS, CDR2 YFSETQ. The J segment lost 6 bases and the V segment lost 4 bases, leaving 7 bases of the junction unmatched. This CDR3 reads CASSALAGEGEQYF. The CDR3 coding sequence is TGCGCCAGCAGCGCTCTAGCGGGAGAGGGCGAGCAGTACTTC.

The chain has TRBV28 and TRBJ2-1; the match to TRBD2 covers 10 bases. J was trimmed by 7 bases and V by 6 bases; bases with no gene match: 6. The germline V gene encodes CDR1 MDHEN and CDR2 SYDVKM. The CDR3 length is 14 residues. This CDR3 reads CASSRLAGFNEQFF. CDR3 sequence (DNA): TGTGCCAGCAGCCGACTAGCGGGTTTTAATGAGCAGTTCTTC.

J is TRBJ2-2 and V is TRBV5-1, with D tentatively TRBD2 (6 bases). The CDR3 has 15 residues. V was clipped by 0 bases and J by 2 bases, with 8 bases between them. CDR1 and CDR2 from the germline V gene are SGHRS and YFSETQ. CDR3 DNA sequence: TGCGCCAGCAGCTTGGACGGGGGTAACACCGGGGAGCTGTTTTTT. Amino acid sequence: CASSLDGGNTGELFF.

The CDR3: CASSSSGLATGELFF. DNA of the CDR3: TGTGCCAGCAGCTCGTCGGGTCTGGCCACCGGGGAGCTGTTTTTT. The V call is TRBV5-6, the J call TRBJ2-2; the D is unclear. The CDR3 runs 15 residues. Germline V gene data show CDR1 as SGHDT and CDR2 as YYEEEE. V dropped 3 bases and J dropped 4 bases, with 13 bases sitting between them.